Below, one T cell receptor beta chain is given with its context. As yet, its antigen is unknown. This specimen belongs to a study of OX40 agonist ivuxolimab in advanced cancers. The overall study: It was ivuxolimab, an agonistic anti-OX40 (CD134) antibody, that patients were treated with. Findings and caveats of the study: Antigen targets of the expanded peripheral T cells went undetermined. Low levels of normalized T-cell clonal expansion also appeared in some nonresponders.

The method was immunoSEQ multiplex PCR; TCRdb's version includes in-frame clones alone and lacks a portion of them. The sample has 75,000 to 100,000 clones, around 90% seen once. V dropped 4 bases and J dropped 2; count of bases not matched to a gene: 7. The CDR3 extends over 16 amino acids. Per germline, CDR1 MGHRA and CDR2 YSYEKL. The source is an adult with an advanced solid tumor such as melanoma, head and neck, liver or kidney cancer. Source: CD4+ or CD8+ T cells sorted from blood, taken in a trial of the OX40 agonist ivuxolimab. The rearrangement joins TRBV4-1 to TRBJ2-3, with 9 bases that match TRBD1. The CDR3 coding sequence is TGCGCCAGCAGCCGTGGGACAGGGAGTAACACAGATACGCAGTATTTT. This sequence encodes CASSRGTGSNTDTQYF.